Listed here is a single TCR beta chain. Antigen specificity is unknown. Amplification of the TCR beta CDR3 regions used RNA transcripts (as template). Amplification began with first-round RT-PCR using HTBI primers, then second-round multiplex PCR was performed. MiXCR was run by TCRdb on the multiplex PCR reads, yielding one entry per CDR3 protein. This sample has about 640,000 distinct CDR3 sequences, with about two fifths found just once. These data come from a study of Graves' ophthalmopathy and Graves' hyperthyroidism. About the research overall: Ahead of any treatment, peripheral blood was obtained at the initial diagnosis.

General study results and limits: Researchers report that a 13-signature model separated ophthalmopathy from stable hyperthyroidism, posting less than 90% sensitivity and roughly 81% specificity.

Clinical symptoms and serum thyroxine were used for diagnosis; TRAb, thyroid ultrasound and orbital computed tomography were also relied on. The TCR was taken from an adult man with Graves' ophthalmopathy. The sequenced sample was peripheral blood.

CDR3 nucleotides: TGTGCCAGCTCACCACAAATGGGACAGGGTTTGAACACTGAAGCTTTCTTT. Protein product: CASSPQMGQGLNTEAFF. This rearrangement joins TRBV25-1 to TRBJ1-1; the match to TRBD1 covers 9 bases. CDR1 is MGHDK, CDR2 SYGVNS, per germline. V shed 8 bases, J shed 0 bases, and the junction held 13 bases outside the gene matches. The CDR3 is 17 residues long. The whole variable domain, filled in from reference TRBV25-1 and TRBJ1-1, reads EADIYQTPRYLVIGTGKKITLECSQTMGHDKMYWYQQDPGMELHLIHYSYGVNSTEKGDLSSESTVSRIRTEHFPLTLESARPSHTSQYLCASSPQMGQGLNTEAFFGQGTRLTVV.